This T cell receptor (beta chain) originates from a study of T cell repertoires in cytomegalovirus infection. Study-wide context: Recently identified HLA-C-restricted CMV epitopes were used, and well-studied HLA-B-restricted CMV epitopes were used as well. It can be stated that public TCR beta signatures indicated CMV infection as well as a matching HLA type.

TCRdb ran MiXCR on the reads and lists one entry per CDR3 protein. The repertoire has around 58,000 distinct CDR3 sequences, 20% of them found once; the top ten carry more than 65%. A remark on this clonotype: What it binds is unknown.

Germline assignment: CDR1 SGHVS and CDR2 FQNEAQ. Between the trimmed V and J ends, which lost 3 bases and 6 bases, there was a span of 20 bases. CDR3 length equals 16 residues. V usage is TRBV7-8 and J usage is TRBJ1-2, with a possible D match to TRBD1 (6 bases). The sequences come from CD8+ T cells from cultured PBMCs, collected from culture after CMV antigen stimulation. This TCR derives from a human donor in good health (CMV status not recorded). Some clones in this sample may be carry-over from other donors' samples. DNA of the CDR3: TGTGCCAGCAGCTTGGACACCGCAGGGGATTCAAATGGCTACACCTTC. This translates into CASSLDTAGDSNGYTF.